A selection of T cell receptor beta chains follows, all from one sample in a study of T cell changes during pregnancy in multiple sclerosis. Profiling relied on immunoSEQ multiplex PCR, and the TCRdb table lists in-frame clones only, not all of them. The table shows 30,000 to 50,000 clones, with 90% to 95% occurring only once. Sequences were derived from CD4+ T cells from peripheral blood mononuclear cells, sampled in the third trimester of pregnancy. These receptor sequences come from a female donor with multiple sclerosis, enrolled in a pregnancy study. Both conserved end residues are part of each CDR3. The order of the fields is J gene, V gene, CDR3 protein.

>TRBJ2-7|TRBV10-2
CASSKTGAYEQYF
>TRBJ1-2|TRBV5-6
CASSLSNWDSHGGYTF
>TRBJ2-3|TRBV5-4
CASSFYLAGETDTQYF
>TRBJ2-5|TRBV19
CASGQVPQETQYF
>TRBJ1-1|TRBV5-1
CASSPLRSGTGTNTEAFF
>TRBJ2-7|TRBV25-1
CASSEGTGIYEQYF
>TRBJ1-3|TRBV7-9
CASSAGVNTIYF
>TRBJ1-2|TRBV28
CASNLAQGTYGYTF
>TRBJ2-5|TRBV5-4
CASKTGVQETQYF
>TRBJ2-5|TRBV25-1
CASREGARETQYF
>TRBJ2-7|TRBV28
CASSFISGDVSRRSIYEQYF
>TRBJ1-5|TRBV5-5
CASSQLNQPQHF
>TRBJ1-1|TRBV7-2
CASSLSSVNTEAFF
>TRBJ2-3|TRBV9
CASSVSLAGGIDTQYF
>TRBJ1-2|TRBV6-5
CASSKPGQGDYGYTF
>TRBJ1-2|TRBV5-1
CASSSTGDNYGYTF